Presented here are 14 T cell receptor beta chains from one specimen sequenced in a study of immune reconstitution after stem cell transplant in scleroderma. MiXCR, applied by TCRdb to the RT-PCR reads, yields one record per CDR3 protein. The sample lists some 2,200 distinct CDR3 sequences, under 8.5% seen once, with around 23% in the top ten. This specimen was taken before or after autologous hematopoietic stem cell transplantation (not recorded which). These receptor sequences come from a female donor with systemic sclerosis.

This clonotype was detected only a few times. The CDR3 protein is CASSLATRQNTEAFF. CDR3 DNA: TGCGCCAGCAGCTTGGCGACGAGACAGAACACTGAAGCTTTCTTT. The chain recombines TRBV5-1 with TRBJ1-1; D is unresolved. V dropped 0 bases and J dropped 1 base, with 10 bases sitting between them. The germline gives CDR1 SGHRS, CDR2 YFSETQ. CDR3 size: 15 residues.

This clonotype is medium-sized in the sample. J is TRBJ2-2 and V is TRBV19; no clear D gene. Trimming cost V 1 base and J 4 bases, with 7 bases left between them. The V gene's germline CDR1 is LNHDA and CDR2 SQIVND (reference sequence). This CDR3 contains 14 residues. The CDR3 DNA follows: TGTGCCAGTAGTATAGGACAAGCCACCGGGGAGCTGTTTTTT. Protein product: CASSIGQATGELFF. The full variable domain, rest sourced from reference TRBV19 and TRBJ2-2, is DGGITQSPKYLFRKEGQNVTLSCEQNLNHDAMYWYRQDPGQGLRLIYYSQIVNDFQKGDIAEGYSVSREKKESFPLTVTSAQKNPTAFYLCASSIGQATGELFFGEGSRLTVL.

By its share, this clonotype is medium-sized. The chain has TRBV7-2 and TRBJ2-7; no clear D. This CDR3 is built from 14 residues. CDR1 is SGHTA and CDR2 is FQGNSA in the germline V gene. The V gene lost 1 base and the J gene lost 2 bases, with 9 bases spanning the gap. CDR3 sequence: CASSLGGRTYEQYF. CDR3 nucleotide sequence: TGTGCCAGCAGCTTAGGTGGGCGGACCTACGAGCAGTACTTC.

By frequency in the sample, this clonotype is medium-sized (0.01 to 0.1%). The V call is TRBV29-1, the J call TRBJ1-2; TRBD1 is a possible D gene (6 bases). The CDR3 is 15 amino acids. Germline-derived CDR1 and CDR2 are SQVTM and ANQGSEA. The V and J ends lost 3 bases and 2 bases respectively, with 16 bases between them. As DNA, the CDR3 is TGCAGCGTTGAGCCACCGGGACACCCGAACTATGGCTACACCTTC. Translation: CSVEPPGHPNYGYTF.

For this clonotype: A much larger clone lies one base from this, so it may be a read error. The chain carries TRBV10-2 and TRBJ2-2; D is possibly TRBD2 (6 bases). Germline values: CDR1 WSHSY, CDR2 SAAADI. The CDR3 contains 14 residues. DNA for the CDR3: TGCGCCAGCAGTGCGGGACTGGCCACCCGGGAGCTGTTTTTT. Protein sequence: CASSAGLATRELFF.

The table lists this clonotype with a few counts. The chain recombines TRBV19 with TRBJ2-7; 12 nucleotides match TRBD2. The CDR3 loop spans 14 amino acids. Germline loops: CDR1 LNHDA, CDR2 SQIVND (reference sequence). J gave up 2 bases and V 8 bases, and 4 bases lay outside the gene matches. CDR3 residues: CASGRTSGTYEQYF. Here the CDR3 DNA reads TGTGCCAGTGGCCGGACTAGCGGGACCTACGAGCAGTACTTC.

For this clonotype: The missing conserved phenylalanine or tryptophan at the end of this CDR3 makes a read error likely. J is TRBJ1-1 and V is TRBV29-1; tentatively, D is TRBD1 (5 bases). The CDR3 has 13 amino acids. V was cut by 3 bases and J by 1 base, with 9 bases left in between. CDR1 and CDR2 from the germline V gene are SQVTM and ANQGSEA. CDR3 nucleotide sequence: TGCAGCGTTGAGAGGGACCAGAACACTGAAGCTTTCTCT. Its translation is CSVERDQNTEAFS.

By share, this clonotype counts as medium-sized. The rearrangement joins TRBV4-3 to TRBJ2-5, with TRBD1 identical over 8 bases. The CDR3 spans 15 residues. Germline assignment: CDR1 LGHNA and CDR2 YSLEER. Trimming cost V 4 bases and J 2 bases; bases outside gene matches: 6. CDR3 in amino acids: CASSPGTGEQETQYF. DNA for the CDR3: TGCGCCAGCAGCCCCGGGACAGGCGAACAAGAGACCCAGTACTTC.

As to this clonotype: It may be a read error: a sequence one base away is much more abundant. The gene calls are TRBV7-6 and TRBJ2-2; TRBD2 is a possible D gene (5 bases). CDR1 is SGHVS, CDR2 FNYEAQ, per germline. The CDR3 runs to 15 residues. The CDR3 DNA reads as TGTGCCGGCAGCCCTTTTGCGGGGAACACCGGGGAGCTGTTTTTT. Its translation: CAGSPFAGNTGELFF.

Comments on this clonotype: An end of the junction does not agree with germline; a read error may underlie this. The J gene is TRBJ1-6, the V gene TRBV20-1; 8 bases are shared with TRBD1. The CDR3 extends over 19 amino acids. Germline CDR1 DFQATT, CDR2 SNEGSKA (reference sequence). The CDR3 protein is CSAGDLGRGPEAPNSPLHF. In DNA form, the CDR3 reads TGCAGTGCTGGAGATCTGGGCAGGGGGCCCGAAGCTCCTAATTCACCCCTCCACTTT.

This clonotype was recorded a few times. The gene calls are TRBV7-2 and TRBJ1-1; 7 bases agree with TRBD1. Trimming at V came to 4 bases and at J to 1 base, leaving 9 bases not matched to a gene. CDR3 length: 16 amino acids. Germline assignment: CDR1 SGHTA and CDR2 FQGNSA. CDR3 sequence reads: CASSSQTGFKNTEAFF. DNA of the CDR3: TGTGCCAGCAGCTCCCAGACAGGGTTCAAGAACACTGAAGCTTTCTTT.

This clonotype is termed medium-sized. The CDR3 spells CASSLGDRRFNEKLFF. DNA for the CDR3: TGTGCCAGCAGCTTAGGGGACAGACGTTTTAATGAAAAACTGTTTTTT. The chain employs TRBV7-2 and TRBJ1-4; TRBD1 aligns across 7 bases. This CDR3 has 16 amino acids. V gave up 1 base and J gave up 4 bases; unmatched junction bases: 6. The germline V gene encodes CDR1 SGHTA and CDR2 FQGNSA.

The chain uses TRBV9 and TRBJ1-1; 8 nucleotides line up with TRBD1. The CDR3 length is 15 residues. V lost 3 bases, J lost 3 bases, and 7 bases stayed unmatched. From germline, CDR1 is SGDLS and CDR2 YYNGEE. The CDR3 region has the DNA TGTGCCAGCAGCGAACAGGACAGGGAGGACACTGAAGCTTTCTTT. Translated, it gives CASSEQDREDTEAFF.

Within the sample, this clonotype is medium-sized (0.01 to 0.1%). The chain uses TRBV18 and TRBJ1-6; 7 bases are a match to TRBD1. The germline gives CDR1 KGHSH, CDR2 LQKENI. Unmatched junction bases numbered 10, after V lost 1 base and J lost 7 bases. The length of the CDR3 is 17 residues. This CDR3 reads CASSPRLGTALNSPLHF. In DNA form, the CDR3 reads TGTGCCAGCTCACCACGACTTGGGACAGCGTTAAATTCACCCCTCCACTTT.